This TCR beta chain was recovered during a study of shared clonotypes between healthy human individuals. Repertoires were generated with immunoSEQ multiplex PCR, while TCRdb's copy carries only in-frame clones and drops some. The table shows 1.6 million or so clones, with around 98.5% occurring only once. As concerns this clone: Its cognate antigen is unknown.

Whole-study findings and limits: Generation probabilities of non-shared clonotypes were lower (relative to those shared by all four donors). Memory subsets generally showed lower estimated richness than naive subsets.

The length of the CDR3 is 13 residues. Trimming took off 4 bases at V and 4 bases at J, with 8 bases between the two ends. Germline loops: CDR1 MNHEY, CDR2 SMNVEV (reference sequence). Sequencing used naive CD4+ T cells sorted from blood. Subset here: CD45RA+ positively selected. This receptor was obtained from a man aged 25-45 years in good health. The chain has TRBV27 and TRBJ2-4, with no clear D. The CDR3 DNA sequence: TGTGCCAGCAGTTATTCCGATAAAAACATTCAGTACTTC. Its protein is CASSYSDKNIQYF.